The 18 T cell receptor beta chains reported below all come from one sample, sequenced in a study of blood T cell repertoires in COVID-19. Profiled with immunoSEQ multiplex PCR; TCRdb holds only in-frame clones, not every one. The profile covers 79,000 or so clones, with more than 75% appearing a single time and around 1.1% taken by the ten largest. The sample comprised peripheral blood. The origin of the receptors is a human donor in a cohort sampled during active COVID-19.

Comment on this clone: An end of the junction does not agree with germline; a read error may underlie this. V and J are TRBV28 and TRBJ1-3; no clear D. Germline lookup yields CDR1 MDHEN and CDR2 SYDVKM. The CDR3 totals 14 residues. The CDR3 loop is CASRFGSRENTIYF. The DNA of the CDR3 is TGTGCCAGCCGTTTCGGTTCGCGTGAAAACACCATATATTTT. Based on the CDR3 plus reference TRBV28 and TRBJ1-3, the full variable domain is DVKVTQSSRYLVKRTGEKVFLECVQDMDHENMFWYRQDPGLGLRLIYFSYDVKMKEKGDIPEGYSVSREKKERFSLILESASTNQTSMYLCASRFGSRENTIYFGEGSWLTVV.

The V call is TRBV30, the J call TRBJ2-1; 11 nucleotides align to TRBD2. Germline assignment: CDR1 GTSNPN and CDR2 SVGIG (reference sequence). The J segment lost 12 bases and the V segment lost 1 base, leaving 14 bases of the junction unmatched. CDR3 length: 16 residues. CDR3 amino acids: CAWSAPLAGGGNTQFF. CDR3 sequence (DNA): TGTGCCTGGAGTGCCCCCCTAGCGGGAGGAGGGAATACGCAGTTCTTC.

The CDR3 nucleotides read TGTGCCATCAGGCCGACAGGGGCTATGAACACTGAAGCTTTCTTT. Translation: CAIRPTGAMNTEAFF. The chain couples TRBV10-3 to TRBJ1-1, with 8 nucleotides matching TRBD1. The junction had 6 bases not matched to a gene; V was cut back by 6 bases and J by 0 bases. The CDR3 spans 15 residues. Germline V CDR1 and CDR2: ENHRY, SYGVKD.

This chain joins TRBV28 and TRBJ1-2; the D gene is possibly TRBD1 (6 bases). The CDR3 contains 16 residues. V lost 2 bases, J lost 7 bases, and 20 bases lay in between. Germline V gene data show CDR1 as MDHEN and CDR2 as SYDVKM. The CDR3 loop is CASSLAPRGAGLGYTF. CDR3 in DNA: TGTGCCAGCAGTTTAGCTCCCCGGGGGGCGGGTCTTGGCTACACCTTC.

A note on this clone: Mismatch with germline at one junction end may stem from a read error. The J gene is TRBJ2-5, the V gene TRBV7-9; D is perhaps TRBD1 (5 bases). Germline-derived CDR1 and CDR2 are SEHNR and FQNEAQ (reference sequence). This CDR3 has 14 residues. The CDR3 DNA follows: TGTGCCAGCAGCTTAGGGTGGGGCCAAGAGGCCCAGTACTTC. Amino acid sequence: CASSLGWGQEAQYF.

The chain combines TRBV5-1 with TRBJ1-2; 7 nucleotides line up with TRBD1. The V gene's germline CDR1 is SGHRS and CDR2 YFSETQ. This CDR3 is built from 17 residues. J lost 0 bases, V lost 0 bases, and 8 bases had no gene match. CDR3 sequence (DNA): TGCGCCAGCAGCTTGGGTGCCAGGGGGAAAGCTAACTATGGCTACACCTTC. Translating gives CASSLGARGKANYGYTF.

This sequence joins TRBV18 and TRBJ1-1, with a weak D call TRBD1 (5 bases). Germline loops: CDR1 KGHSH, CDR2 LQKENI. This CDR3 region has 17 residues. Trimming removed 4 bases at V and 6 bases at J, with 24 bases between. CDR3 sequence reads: CASSRTRVQSGDAEAFF. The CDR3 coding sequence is TGTGCCAGCTCACGTACCCGGGTACAGTCGGGGGACGCTGAAGCTTTCTTT.

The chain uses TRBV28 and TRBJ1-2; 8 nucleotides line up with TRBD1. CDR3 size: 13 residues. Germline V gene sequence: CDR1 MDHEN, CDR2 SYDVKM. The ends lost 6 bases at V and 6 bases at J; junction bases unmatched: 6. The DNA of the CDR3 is TGTGCCAGCAGCTCGGACAGGGTAAATGGCTACACCTTC. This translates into CASSSDRVNGYTF.

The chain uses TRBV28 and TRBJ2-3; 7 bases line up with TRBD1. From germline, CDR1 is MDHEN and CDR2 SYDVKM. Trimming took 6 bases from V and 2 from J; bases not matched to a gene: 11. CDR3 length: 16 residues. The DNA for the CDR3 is TGTGCCAGCAGAAGTTGGGACAGTCAAAACACAGATACGCAGTATTTT. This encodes CASRSWDSQNTDTQYF. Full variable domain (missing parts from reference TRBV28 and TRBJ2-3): DVKVTQSSRYLVKRTGEKVFLECVQDMDHENMFWYRQDPGLGLRLIYFSYDVKMKEKGDIPEGYSVSREKKERFSLILESASTNQTSMYLCASRSWDSQNTDTQYFGPGTRLTVL.

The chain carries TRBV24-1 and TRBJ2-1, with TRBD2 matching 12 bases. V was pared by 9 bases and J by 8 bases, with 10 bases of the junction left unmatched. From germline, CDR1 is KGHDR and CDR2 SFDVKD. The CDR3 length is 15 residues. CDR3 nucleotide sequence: TGTGCCACCGCAAAACTAGCGGGAGGTGTAGATGAGCAGTTCTTC. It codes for CATAKLAGGVDEQFF.

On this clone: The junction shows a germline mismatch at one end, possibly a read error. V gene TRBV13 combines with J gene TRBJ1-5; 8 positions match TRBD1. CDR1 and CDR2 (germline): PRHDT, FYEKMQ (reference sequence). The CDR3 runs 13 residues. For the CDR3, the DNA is TGTGCCAGCAGCCCAGGGGGCAAGCAGCCCCAGCATTTT. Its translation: CASSPGGKQPQHF.

CDR3 in amino acids: CASSLGGQYGTEAFF. The CDR3 bases are TGCGCCAGCAGCTTGGGGGGACAGTATGGGACTGAAGCTTTCTTT. This chain connects TRBV5-1 to TRBJ1-1, with TRBD1 matching 7 bases. The J segment lost 5 bases and the V segment lost 0 bases, leaving 7 bases of the junction unmatched. Looked up from germline, CDR1 is SGHRS and CDR2 is YFSETQ. This CDR3 comprises 15 residues.

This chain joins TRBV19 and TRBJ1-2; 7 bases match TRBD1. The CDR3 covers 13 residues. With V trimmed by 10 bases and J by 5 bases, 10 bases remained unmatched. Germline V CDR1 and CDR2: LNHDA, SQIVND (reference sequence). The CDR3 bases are TGTGCCACCATGGACAGGCGGGTTTATGGCTACACCTTC. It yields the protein CATMDRRVYGYTF.

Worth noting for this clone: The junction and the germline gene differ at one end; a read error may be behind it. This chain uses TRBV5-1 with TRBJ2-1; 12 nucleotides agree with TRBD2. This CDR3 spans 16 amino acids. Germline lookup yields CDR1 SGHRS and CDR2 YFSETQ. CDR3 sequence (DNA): TGCGCCAGCAGCAGGGATGGGGGACTAGCGGGTGTTCGGGAGGTCTTC. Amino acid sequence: CASSRDGGLAGVREVF.

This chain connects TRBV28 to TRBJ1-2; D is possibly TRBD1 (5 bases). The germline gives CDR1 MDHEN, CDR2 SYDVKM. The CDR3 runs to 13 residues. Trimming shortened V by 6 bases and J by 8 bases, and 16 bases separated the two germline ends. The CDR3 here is CASSDRALRGYTF. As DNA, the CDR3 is TGTGCCAGCAGCGACAGAGCCCTTAGGGGCTACACCTTC.

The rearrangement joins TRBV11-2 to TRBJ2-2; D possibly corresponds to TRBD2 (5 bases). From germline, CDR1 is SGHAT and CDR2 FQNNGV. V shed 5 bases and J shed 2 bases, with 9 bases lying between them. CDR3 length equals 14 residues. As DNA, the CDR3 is TGTGCCAGCAGCCAGGAGGTCAACACCGGGGAGCTGTTTTTT. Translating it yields CASSQEVNTGELFF.

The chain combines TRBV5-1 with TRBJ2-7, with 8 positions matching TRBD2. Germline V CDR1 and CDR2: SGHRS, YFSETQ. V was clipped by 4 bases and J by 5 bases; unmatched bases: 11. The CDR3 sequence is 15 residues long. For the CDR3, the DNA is TGCGCCAGCAGCGCGGGGGGCCTTCAAATGCACGAGCAGTACTTC. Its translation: CASSAGGLQMHEQYF.

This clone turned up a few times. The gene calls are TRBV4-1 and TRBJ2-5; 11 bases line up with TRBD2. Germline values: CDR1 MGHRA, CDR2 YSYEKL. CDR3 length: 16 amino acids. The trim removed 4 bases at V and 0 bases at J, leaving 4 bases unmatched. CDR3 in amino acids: CASSPLAGGNQETQYF. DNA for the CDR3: TGCGCCAGCAGCCCGTTAGCGGGAGGGAACCAAGAGACCCAGTACTTC.